This TCR beta chain was identified in a study of OX40 agonist ivuxolimab in advanced cancers. There are a few counts of this clone. What it binds is unknown. Study-wide results and limits: With doses of 0.1-3.0 mg/kg, partial responders showed among the lowest clonal expansion.

The V and J ends lost 5 bases and 3 bases respectively, with 8 bases between them. The length of the CDR3 is 12 residues. Germline lookup yields CDR1 GTSNPN and CDR2 SVGIG (reference sequence). Here immunoSEQ multiplex PCR was the method, and the copy in TCRdb shows in-frame clones only, minus some. The table shows over 60,000 clones, with about 85% occurring only once. This receptor was identified in an adult with an advanced solid tumor such as melanoma, head and neck, liver or kidney cancer. The rearrangement uses TRBV30 and TRBJ1-3, with D possibly being TRBD1 (6 bases). The material was CD4+ or CD8+ T cells sorted from blood, obtained in a trial of the OX40 agonist ivuxolimab. The CDR3, as DNA: TGTGCCTGGGGGACACTTGGAAACACCATATATTTT. Translated, it gives CAWGTLGNTIYF.